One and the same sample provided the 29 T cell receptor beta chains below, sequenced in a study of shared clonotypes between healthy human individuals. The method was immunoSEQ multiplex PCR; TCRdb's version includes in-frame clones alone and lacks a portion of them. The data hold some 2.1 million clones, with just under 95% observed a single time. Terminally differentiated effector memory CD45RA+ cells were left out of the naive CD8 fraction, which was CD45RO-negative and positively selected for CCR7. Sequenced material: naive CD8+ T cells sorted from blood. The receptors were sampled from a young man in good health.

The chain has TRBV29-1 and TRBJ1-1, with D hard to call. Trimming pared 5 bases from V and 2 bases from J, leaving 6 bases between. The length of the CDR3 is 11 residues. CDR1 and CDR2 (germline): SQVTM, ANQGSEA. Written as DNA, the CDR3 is TGCAGCGTTTCGGAAAACACTGAAGCTTTCTTT. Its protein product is CSVSENTEAFF.

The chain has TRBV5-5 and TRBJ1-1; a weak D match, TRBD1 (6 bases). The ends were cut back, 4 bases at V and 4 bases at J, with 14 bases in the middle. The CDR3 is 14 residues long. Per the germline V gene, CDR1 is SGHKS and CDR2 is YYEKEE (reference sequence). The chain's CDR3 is CASSPDRPGTEAFF. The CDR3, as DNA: TGTGCCAGCAGCCCCGACAGGCCGGGCACTGAAGCTTTCTTT.

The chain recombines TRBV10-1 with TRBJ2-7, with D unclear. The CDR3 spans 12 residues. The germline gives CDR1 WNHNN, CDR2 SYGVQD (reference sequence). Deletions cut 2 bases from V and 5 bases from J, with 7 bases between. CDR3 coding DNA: TGCGCCAGCAGTGAGGCAGGTCACGAGCAGTACTTC. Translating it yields CASSEAGHEQYF.

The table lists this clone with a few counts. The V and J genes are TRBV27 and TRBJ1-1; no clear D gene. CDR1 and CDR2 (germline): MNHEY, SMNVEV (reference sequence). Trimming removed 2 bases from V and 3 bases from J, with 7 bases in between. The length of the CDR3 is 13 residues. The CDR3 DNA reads TGTGCCAGCAGTTTAATGGCCCACACTGAAGCTTTCTTT. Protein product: CASSLMAHTEAFF.

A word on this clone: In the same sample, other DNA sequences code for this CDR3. Here the CDR3 reads CASSQTGSSYEQYF. The CDR3 DNA reads TGTGCCAGCAGTCAGACAGGGAGCTCCTACGAGCAGTACTTC. The J gene is TRBJ2-7, the V gene TRBV6-5, with 7 bases fitting TRBD1. The junction had 4 bases not matched to a gene; V was cut back by 5 bases and J by 0 bases. This CDR3 comprises 14 residues. CDR1 and CDR2 (germline): MNHEY, SVGAGI.

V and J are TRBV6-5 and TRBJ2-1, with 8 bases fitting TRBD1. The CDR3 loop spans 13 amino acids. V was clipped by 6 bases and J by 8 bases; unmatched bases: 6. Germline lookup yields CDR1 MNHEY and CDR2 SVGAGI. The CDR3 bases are TGTGCCAGCAGAGGACAGGGAGACTATGAGCAGTTCTTC. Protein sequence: CASRGQGDYEQFF.

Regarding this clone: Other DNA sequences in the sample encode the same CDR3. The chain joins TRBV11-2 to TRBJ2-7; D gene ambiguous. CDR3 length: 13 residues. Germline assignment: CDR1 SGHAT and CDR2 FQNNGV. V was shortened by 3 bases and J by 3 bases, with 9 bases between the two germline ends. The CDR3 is CASSFAASYEQYF. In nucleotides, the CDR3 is TGTGCCAGCAGCTTCGCGGCGAGCTACGAGCAGTACTTC. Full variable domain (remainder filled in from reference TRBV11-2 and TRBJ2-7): EAGVAQSPRYKIIEKRQSVAFWCNPISGHATLYWYQQILGQGPKLLIQFQNNGVVDDSQLPKDRFSAERLKGVDSTLKIQPAKLEDSAVYLCASSFAASYEQYFGPGTRLTVT.

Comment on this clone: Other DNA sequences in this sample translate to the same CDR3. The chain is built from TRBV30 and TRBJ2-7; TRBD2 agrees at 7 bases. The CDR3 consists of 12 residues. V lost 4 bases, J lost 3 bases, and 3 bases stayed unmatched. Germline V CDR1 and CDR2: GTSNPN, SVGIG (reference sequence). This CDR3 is CAWTGGSYEQYF. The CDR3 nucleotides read TGTGCCTGGACCGGGGGGAGCTACGAGCAGTACTTC.

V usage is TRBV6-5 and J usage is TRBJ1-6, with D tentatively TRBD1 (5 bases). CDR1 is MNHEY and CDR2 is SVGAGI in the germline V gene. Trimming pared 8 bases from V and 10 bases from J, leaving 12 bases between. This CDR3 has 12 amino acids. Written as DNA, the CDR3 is TGTGCCAGCCGGGACCCCATGTCACCCCTCCACTTT. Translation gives CASRDPMSPLHF.

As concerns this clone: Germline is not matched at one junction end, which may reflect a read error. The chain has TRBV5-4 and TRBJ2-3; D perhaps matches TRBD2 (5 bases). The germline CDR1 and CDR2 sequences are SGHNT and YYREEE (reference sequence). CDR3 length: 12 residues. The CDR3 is CASSLSWESFDF. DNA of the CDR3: TGTGCCAGCAGCTTGTCCTGGGAGTCGTTTGATTTT.

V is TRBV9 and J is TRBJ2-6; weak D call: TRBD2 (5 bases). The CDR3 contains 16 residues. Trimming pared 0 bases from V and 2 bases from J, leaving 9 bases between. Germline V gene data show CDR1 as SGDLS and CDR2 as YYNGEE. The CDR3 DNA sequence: TGTGCCAGCAGCGTAGACGAACTAGCTGGGGCCAACGTCCTGACTTTC. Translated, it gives CASSVDELAGANVLTF.

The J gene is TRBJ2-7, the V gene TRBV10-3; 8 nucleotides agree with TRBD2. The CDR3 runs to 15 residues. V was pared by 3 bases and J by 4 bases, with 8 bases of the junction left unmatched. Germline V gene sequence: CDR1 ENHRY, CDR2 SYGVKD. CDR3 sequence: CAISDLTSGRYEQYF. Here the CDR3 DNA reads TGTGCCATCAGTGACCTTACCAGCGGGAGATACGAGCAGTACTTC.

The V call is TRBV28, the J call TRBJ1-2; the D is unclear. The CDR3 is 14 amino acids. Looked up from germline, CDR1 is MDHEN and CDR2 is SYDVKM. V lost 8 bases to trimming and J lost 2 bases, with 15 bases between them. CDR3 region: CASLPLPANYGYTF. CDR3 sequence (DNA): TGTGCCAGCCTACCGCTCCCGGCCAACTATGGCTACACCTTC.

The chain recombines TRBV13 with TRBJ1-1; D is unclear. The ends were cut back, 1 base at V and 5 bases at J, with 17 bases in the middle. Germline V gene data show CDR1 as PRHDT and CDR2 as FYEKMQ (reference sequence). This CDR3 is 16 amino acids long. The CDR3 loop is CASSLDGVTAATEAFF. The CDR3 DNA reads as TGTGCCAGCAGCTTAGATGGGGTTACTGCCGCAACTGAAGCTTTCTTT.

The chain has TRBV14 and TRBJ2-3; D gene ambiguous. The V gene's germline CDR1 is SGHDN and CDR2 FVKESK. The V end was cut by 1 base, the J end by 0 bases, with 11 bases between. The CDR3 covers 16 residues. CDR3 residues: CASSQATTPSTDTQYF. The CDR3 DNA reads TGTGCCAGCAGCCAAGCTACTACCCCTAGCACAGATACGCAGTATTTT.

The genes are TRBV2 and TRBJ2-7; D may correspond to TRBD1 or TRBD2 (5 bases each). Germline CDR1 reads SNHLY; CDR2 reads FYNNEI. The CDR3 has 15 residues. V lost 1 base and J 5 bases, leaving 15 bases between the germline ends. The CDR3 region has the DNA TGTGCCAGCAGTGAAGAGGGGCGGGTAGGGAACGAGCAGTACTTC. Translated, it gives CASSEEGRVGNEQYF.

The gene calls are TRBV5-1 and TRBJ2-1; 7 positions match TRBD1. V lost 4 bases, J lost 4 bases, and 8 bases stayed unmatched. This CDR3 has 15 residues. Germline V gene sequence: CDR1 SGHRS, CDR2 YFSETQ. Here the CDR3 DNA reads TGCGCCAGCAGCCCACCCGGGACAGCATACAATGAGCAGTTCTTC. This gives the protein CASSPPGTAYNEQFF.

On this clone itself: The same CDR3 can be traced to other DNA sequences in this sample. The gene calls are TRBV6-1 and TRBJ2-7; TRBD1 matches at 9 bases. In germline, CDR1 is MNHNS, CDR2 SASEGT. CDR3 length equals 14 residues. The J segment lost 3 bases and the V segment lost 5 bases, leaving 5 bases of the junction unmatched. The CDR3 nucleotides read TGTGCCAGCAGTCCCCTGGGACAGGGCTACGAGCAGTACTTC. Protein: CASSPLGQGYEQYF.

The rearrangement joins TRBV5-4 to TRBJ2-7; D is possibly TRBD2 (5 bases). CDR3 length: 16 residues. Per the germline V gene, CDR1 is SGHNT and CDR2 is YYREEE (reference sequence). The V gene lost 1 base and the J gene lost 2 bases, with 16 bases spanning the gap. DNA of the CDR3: TGTGCCAGCAGCTTGATTGGAAGCGGCCTAACCTACGAGCAGTACTTC. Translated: CASSLIGSGLTYEQYF.

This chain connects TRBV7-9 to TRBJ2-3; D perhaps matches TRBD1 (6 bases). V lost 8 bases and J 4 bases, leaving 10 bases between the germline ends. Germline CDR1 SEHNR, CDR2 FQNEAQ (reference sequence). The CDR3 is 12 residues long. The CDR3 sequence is CASRTEADTQYF. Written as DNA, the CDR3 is TGTGCCAGCCGGACAGAGGCAGATACGCAGTATTTT.

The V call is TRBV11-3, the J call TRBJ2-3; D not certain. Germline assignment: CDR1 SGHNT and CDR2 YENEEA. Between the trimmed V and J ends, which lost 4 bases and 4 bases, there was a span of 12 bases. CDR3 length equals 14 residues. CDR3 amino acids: CASSSHWGSDTQYF. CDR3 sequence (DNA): TGTGCCAGCAGCTCCCATTGGGGTTCAGATACGCAGTATTTT.

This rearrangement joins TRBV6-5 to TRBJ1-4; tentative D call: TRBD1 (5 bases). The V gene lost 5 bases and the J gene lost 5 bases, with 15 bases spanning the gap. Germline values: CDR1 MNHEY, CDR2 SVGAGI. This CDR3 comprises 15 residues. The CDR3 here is CASSRPDGQNEKLFF. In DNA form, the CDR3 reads TGTGCCAGCAGTCGACCGGACGGACAAAATGAAAAACTGTTTTTT.

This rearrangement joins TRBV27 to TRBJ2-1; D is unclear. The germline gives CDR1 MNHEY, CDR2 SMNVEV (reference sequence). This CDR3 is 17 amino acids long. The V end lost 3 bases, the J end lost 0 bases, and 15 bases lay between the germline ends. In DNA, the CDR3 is TGTGCCAGCAGTTTCCTAGGCGTAATGGGCTCCTACAATGAGCAGTTCTTC. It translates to CASSFLGVMGSYNEQFF.

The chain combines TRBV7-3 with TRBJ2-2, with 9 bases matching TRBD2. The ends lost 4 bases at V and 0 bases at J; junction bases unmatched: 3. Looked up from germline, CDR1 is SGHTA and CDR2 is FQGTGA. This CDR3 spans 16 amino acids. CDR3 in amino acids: CASSSSGTANTGELFF. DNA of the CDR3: TGTGCCAGCAGCTCTAGCGGGACTGCGAACACCGGGGAGCTGTTTTTT.

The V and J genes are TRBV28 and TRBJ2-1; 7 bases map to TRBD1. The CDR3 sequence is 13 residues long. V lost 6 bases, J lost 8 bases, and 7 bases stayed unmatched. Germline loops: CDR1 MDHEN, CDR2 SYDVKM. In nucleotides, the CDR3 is TGTGCCAGCAGGGTGACAGGGCTCGATGAGCAGTTCTTC. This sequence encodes CASRVTGLDEQFF. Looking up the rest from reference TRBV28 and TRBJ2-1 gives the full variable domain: DVKVTQSSRYLVKRTGEKVFLECVQDMDHENMFWYRQDPGLGLRLIYFSYDVKMKEKGDIPEGYSVSREKKERFSLILESASTNQTSMYLCASRVTGLDEQFFGPGTRLTVL.

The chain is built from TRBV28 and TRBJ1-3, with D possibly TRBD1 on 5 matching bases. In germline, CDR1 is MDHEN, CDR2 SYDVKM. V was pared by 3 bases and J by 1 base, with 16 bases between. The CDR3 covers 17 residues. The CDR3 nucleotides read TGTGCCAGCAGTTTTCCAGGGAAGATTACTTCTGGAAACACCATATATTTT. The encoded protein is CASSFPGKITSGNTIYF.

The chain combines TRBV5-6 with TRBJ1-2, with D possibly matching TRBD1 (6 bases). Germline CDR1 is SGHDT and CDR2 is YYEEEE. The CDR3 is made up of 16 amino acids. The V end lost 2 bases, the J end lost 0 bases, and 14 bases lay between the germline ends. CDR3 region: CASSFSFKGANYGYTF. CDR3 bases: TGTGCCAGCAGCTTTTCCTTCAAGGGGGCTAACTATGGCTACACCTTC. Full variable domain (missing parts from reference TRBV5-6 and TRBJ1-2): DAGVTQSPTHLIKTRGQQVTLRCSPKSGHDTVSWYQQALGQGPQFIFQYYEEEERQRGNFPDRFSGHQFPNYSSELNVNALLLGDSALYLCASSFSFKGANYGYTFGSGTRLTVV.

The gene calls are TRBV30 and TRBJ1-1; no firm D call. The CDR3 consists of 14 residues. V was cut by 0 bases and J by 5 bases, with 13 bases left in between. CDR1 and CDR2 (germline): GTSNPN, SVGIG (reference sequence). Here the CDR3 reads CAWSVPGKLTEAFF. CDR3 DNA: TGTGCCTGGAGTGTACCGGGAAAGTTGACTGAAGCTTTCTTT.

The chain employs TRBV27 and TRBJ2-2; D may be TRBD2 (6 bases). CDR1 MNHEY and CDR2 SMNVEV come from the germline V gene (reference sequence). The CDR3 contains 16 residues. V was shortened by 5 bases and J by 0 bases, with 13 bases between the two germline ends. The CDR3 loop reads CASSPRDFSNTGELFF. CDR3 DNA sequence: TGTGCCAGCAGTCCGCGGGACTTCTCGAACACCGGGGAGCTGTTTTTT.